The 24 T cell receptor beta chains presented below share a single source sample, sequenced in a study of T cell responses to AZD1222 COVID-19 vaccine. TCRdb's table, derived via immunoSEQ multiplex PCR, lists solely in-frame clones and lacks some. The repertoire holds around 190,000 clones, with around 88% as singletons. The sample was peripheral blood, taken 28 days after the second AZD1222 dose. These receptors were taken from an adult who received the AZD1222 COVID-19 vaccine.

The chain combines TRBV2 with TRBJ2-7; TRBD2 might be the D (7 bases). The germline V gene encodes CDR1 SNHLY and CDR2 FYNNEI. Trimming left V 6 bases short and J 4 bases short, with 10 bases between. CDR3 length equals 12 residues. CDR3 protein: CASRQGGYEQYF. The DNA for the CDR3 is TGTGCCAGCAGACAGGGAGGGTACGAGCAGTACTTC.

This chain joins TRBV2 and TRBJ2-3; 7 bases are a match to TRBD1. The CDR3 runs 16 residues. V shed 6 bases, J shed 0 bases, and the junction held 9 bases outside the gene matches. The V gene's germline CDR1 is SNHLY and CDR2 FYNNEI. In DNA form, the CDR3 reads TGTGCCAGCAGCTTTTCCGGGACAGCAAGCACAGATACGCAGTATTTT. Residues: CASSFSGTASTDTQYF.

This clone was observed a handful of times. The CDR3 loop reads CASSLGGQGSNQPQHF. The CDR3 coding sequence is TGCGCCAGCAGCTTGGGGGGACAGGGAAGCAATCAGCCCCAGCATTTT. V usage is TRBV5-1 and J usage is TRBJ1-5; 9 nucleotides match TRBD1. The CDR3 extends over 16 amino acids. J was trimmed by 1 base and V by 0 bases; bases with no gene match: 2. CDR1 and CDR2 from the germline V gene are SGHRS and YFSETQ.

The table lists this clone with a count of one. J is TRBJ2-2 and V is TRBV5-1; a weak D match, TRBD2 (5 bases). Germline V gives CDR1 SGHRS, CDR2 YFSETQ. V dropped 2 bases and J dropped 5 bases, with 10 bases sitting between them. The CDR3 is made up of 14 amino acids. The CDR3 DNA is TGCGCCAGCAGCTTTTCCCCGGGAACCGGGGAGCTGTTTTTT. Its translation: CASSFSPGTGELFF.

The chain uses TRBV7-2 and TRBJ2-5; D not resolved. Trimming took off 1 base at V and 9 bases at J, with 12 bases between the two ends. In germline, CDR1 is SGHTA, CDR2 FQGNSA. The CDR3 totals 13 residues. For the CDR3, the DNA is TGTGCCAGCAGCTTAGGGAGTCTTCGGGCCCAGTACTTC. Translating it yields CASSLGSLRAQYF. Variable domain in full (rest from reference TRBV7-2 and TRBJ2-5): GAGVSQSPSNKVTEKGKDVELRCDPISGHTALYWYRQSLGQGLEFLIYFQGNSAPDKSGLPSDRFSAERTGGSVSTLTIQRTQQEDSAVYLCASSLGSLRAQYFGPGTRLLVL.

The V call is TRBV15, the J call TRBJ1-5, with TRBD1 identical over 8 bases. V was pared by 3 bases and J by 0 bases, with 7 bases of the junction left unmatched. CDR3 length: 17 residues. Germline loops: CDR1 LNHNV, CDR2 YYDKDF (reference sequence). The CDR3, as DNA: TGTGCCACCAGCAGGGGGCAGGGGGCCTATAGCAATCAGCCCCAGCATTTT. Translating it yields CATSRGQGAYSNQPQHF.

The CDR3 DNA reads TGTGCCAGCAGCGCCAGGGTGACTGAGCAGTTCTTC. It yields the protein CASSARVTEQFF. The chain uses TRBV13 and TRBJ2-1; D might be TRBD1 (5 bases). V was trimmed by 5 bases and J by 9 bases, leaving 11 bases between them. Germline CDR1 PRHDT, CDR2 FYEKMQ (reference sequence). The CDR3 totals 12 residues.

This clone occurred once. The chain joins TRBV11-2 to TRBJ1-6; D perhaps matches TRBD1 (5 bases). This CDR3 has 15 amino acids. Trimming removed 5 bases at V and 7 bases at J, with 15 bases between. Per the germline V gene, CDR1 is SGHAT and CDR2 is FQNNGV. The CDR3 DNA is TGTGCCAGCAGCGTCCAAGGGACGTCGAATTCACCCCTCCACTTT. Protein: CASSVQGTSNSPLHF.

The chain employs TRBV25-1 and TRBJ2-6, with TRBD1 identical over 12 bases. Germline V gene lookup returns CDR1 MGHDK and CDR2 SYGVNS. V dropped 5 bases and J dropped 3; count of bases not matched to a gene: 8. This CDR3 has 18 residues. CDR3 DNA: TGTGCCAGCAGTTTCCGGGACAGGGGGCAGGGTGGGGCCAACGTCCTGACTTTC. Translating it yields CASSFRDRGQGGANVLTF.

This clone was found a few times. This rearrangement joins TRBV5-1 to TRBJ1-1; 8 bases are shared with TRBD1. Unmatched junction bases numbered 7, after V lost 0 bases and J lost 3 bases. This CDR3 contains 16 residues. Germline V gene lookup returns CDR1 SGHRS and CDR2 YFSETQ. The CDR3 region is CASSLGTGFLDTEAFF. The CDR3 DNA follows: TGCGCCAGCAGCTTGGGGACAGGGTTCCTTGACACTGAAGCTTTCTTT.

This clone was counted a single time. This chain links TRBV5-1 with TRBJ2-3; no clear D. Germline V gene sequence: CDR1 SGHRS, CDR2 YFSETQ. The CDR3 spans 15 residues. V lost 2 bases and J 1 base, leaving 11 bases between the germline ends. The CDR3 nucleotides read TGCGCCAGCAGCTTAACAGCGCCAGGCACAGATACGCAGTATTTT. Amino acid sequence: CASSLTAPGTDTQYF.

A note on this clone: In the same sample, other DNA sequences code for this CDR3. V is TRBV19 and J is TRBJ2-1; D may be TRBD1 (5 bases). Germline loops: CDR1 LNHDA, CDR2 SQIVND (reference sequence). Trimming took off 3 bases at V and 2 bases at J, with 5 bases between the two ends. The CDR3 runs to 13 residues. DNA for the CDR3: TGTGCCAGTAGTATGGGGCCCTACAATGAGCAGTTCTTC. This codes for CASSMGPYNEQFF.

As for this clone: At the DNA level, this CDR3 is encoded by other sequences in the same sample as well. The rearrangement joins TRBV5-1 to TRBJ2-3; no clear D gene. Germline CDR1 reads SGHRS; CDR2 reads YFSETQ. V lost 0 bases and J 0 bases, leaving 5 bases between the germline ends. The CDR3 consists of 14 residues. This chain's CDR3 is CASSLGLSTDTQYF. Here the CDR3 DNA reads TGCGCCAGCAGCTTGGGGCTTAGCACAGATACGCAGTATTTT.

With respect to this clone: Germline and junction disagree at one end, which may indicate a read error. This chain links TRBV7-6 with TRBJ2-1, with no clear D. Per germline, CDR1 SGHVS and CDR2 FNYEAQ. The CDR3 sequence is 15 residues long. The CDR3 reads CASTLGASSYNEQFF. The CDR3 nucleotides are TGTGCCAGCACCTTAGGCGCGAGCTCCTACAATGAGCAGTTCTTC. The full variable domain, completed using reference TRBV7-6 and TRBJ2-1, is GAGVSQSPRYKVTKRGQDVALRCDPISGHVSLYWYRQALGQGPEFLTYFNYEAQQDKSGLPNDRFSAERPEGSISTLTIQRTEQRDSAMYRCASTLGASSYNEQFFGPGTRLTVL.

This clone was seen a single time. This chain's CDR3 is CASRTGGQGVLQYF. The CDR3 nucleotides are TGTGCCAGCAGAACGGGGGGACAGGGAGTGTTGCAGTACTTC. The chain joins TRBV28 to TRBJ2-4; 9 bases map to TRBD1. This CDR3 contains 14 residues. V shed 6 bases, J shed 13 bases, and the junction held 13 bases outside the gene matches. CDR1 and CDR2 from the germline V gene are MDHEN and SYDVKM.

The chain uses TRBV11-2 and TRBJ2-2; D is perhaps TRBD2 (5 bases). V shed 1 base and J shed 7 bases, with 10 bases lying between them. CDR3 size: 14 residues. Germline V gene data show CDR1 as SGHAT and CDR2 as FQNNGV. The CDR3 nucleotides read TGTGCCAGCAGCTTAGCGGGGTACCACGGGGAGCTGTTTTTT. As protein: CASSLAGYHGELFF.

The rearrangement joins TRBV12-3 or TRBV12-4 to TRBJ2-1; D gene ambiguous. CDR3 length: 12 residues. Trimming stripped 1 base from V and 7 bases from J, with 5 bases between. This chain's CDR3 is CASSLGVNEQFF. The CDR3 bases are TGTGCCAGCAGTTTAGGAGTGAATGAGCAGTTCTTC.

The chain is built from TRBV7-3 and TRBJ2-2; D is perhaps TRBD2 (6 bases). Germline CDR1 and CDR2: SGHTA and FQGTGA. This CDR3 spans 15 amino acids. V was cut by 4 bases and J by 5 bases, with 14 bases left in between. Written as DNA, the CDR3 is TGTGCCAGCAGCTCAAGTGGGACTGAGACCGGGGAGCTGTTTTTT. Translating gives CASSSSGTETGELFF.

This clone was seen a single time. The V and J genes are TRBV7-2 and TRBJ2-5; D is unresolved. The CDR3 covers 13 residues. Germline V gives CDR1 SGHTA, CDR2 FQGNSA. V gave up 3 bases and J gave up 4 bases, with 9 bases separating them. CDR3 DNA sequence: TGTGCCAGCAGCTTCTTCAGGAGAGAGACCCAGTACTTC. Translation: CASSFFRRETQYF.

The J gene is TRBJ1-4, the V gene TRBV4-1; D uncertain. Germline V gene sequence: CDR1 MGHRA, CDR2 YSYEKL. The CDR3 is 15 amino acids. The V end was cut by 4 bases, the J end by 6 bases, with 15 bases between. The CDR3 DNA reads as TGCGCCAGCAGCCTCCCCGCCGGACGGGATGAAAAACTGTTTTTT. Amino acid sequence: CASSLPAGRDEKLFF.

The chain joins TRBV7-2 to TRBJ2-7, with D perhaps matching TRBD1 or TRBD2 (5 bases each). Germline V gene lookup returns CDR1 SGHTA and CDR2 FQGNSA. This CDR3 contains 14 residues. Trimming removed 2 bases at V and 1 base at J, with 9 bases between. The CDR3 DNA reads TGTGCCAGCAGCTTACCGGGGCTGTCCTACGAGCAGTACTTC. This encodes CASSLPGLSYEQYF. Full variable domain (outside the CDR3, taken from reference TRBV7-2 and TRBJ2-7): GAGVSQSPSNKVTEKGKDVELRCDPISGHTALYWYRQSLGQGLEFLIYFQGNSAPDKSGLPSDRFSAERTGGSVSTLTIQRTQQEDSAVYLCASSLPGLSYEQYFGPGTRLTVT.

The DNA of the CDR3 is TGTGCCAGCAGCTTGGTGCGGGGCGGCACCGGGGAGCTGTTTTTT. Protein sequence: CASSLVRGGTGELFF. This chain connects TRBV5-4 to TRBJ2-2; D might be TRBD2 (6 bases). The CDR3 spans 15 residues. Trimming took off 0 bases at V and 4 bases at J, with 10 bases between the two ends. Germline CDR1 SGHNT, CDR2 YYREEE (reference sequence).

This chain links TRBV30 with TRBJ2-3, with a weak D call TRBD1 (5 bases). Germline-derived CDR1 and CDR2 are GTSNPN and SVGIG (reference sequence). V lost 7 bases to trimming and J lost 0 bases, with 17 bases between them. There are 15 residues in the CDR3. The CDR3 loop is CALDNGTASTDTQYF. The CDR3, as DNA: TGTGCCTTGGACAATGGTACAGCTAGCACAGATACGCAGTATTTT.

The V and J genes are TRBV6-4 and TRBJ2-1; D remains ambiguous. Looked up from germline, CDR1 is MRHNA and CDR2 is SNTAGT. V lost 0 bases to trimming and J lost 3 bases, with 12 bases between them. The CDR3 contains 16 residues. This CDR3 reads CASSDSSAGSYNEQFF. CDR3 nucleotides: TGTGCCAGCAGTGACTCGTCCGCCGGAAGCTACAATGAGCAGTTCTTC.